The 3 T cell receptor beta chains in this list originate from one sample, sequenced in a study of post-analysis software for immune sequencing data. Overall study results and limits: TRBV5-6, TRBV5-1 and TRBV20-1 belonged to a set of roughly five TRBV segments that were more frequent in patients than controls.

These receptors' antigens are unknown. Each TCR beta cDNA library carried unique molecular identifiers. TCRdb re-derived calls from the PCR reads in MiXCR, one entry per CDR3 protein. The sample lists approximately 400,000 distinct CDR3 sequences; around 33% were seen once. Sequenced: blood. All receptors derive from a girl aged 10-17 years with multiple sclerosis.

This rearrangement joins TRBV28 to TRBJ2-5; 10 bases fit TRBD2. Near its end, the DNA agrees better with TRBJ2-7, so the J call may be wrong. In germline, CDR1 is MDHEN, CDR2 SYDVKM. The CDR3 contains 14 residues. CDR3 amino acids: CATTSGTGTYEQYF. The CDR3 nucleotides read TGTGCCACCACTAGCGGGACCGGGACTTACGAGCAGTACTTC.

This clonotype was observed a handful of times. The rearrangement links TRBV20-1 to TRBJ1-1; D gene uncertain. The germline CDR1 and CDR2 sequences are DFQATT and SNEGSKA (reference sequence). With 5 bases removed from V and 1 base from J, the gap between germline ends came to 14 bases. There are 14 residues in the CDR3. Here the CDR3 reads CSAYSSQSNTEAFF. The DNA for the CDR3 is TGCAGTGCTTATTCTAGCCAATCGAACACTGAAGCTTTCTTT.

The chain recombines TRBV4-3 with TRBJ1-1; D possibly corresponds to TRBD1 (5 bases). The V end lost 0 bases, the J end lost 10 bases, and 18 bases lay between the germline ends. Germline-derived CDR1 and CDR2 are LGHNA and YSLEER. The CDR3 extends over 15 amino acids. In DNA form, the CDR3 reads TGCGCCAGCAGCCAAGATTATCGCGGGGACTTAGTAGCTTTCTTT. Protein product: CASSQDYRGDLVAFF.